A selection of T cell receptor beta chains follows, all from one sample in a study of blood T cell repertoires in COVID-19. TCRdb's copy holds only in-frame clones and misses some; the assay was immunoSEQ multiplex PCR. The repertoire consists of about 40,000 clones, with 87% occurring once and the leading ten covering around 9.6%. Source material: peripheral blood. The receptors stem from a woman of 80 years or more with active COVID-19. Each CDR3 is given with its conserved first and last residue. The order of the fields is V gene, D gene, J gene, CDR3 protein, CDR3 DNA. A D gene is named only where the DNA matches it firmly.

V: TRBV7-8; D: NA; J: TRBJ1-1; CDR3: CASSFTDFPNTEAFF; DNA: TGTGCCAGCAGCTTCACCGACTTCCCGAACACTGAAGCTTTCTTT
V: TRBV18; D: NA; J: TRBJ2-1; CDR3: CASSPQAGNSYNEQFF; DNA: TGTGCCAGCTCACCACAAGCAGGGAACTCCTACAATGAGCAGTTCTTC
V: TRBV3-1/TRBV3-2; D: NA; J: TRBJ2-1; CDR3: CASSPREEAEQFF; DNA: TGTGCCAGCAGCCCCCGTGAGGAGGCTGAGCAGTTCTTC
V: TRBV6-4; D: TRBD2; J: TRBJ2-3; CDR3: CASSDSSGGTDTQYF; DNA: TGTGCCAGCAGTGACTCAAGCGGGGGCACAGATACGCAGTATTTT
V: TRBV21-1; D: NA; J: TRBJ1-5; CDR3: CASSNKQGTGHNQPQHF; DNA: TGTGCCAGCAGCAATAAACAGGGGACAGGCCACAATCAGCCCCAGCATTTT
V: TRBV15; D: TRBD1; J: TRBJ1-4; CDR3: CATSVTGTGGEKLFF; DNA: TGTGCCACCAGCGTAACCGGGACAGGGGGTGAAAAACTGTTTTTT
V: TRBV7-2; D: TRBD1; J: TRBJ2-6; CDR3: CASASRGTGSGANVLTF; DNA: TGTGCCAGCGCTAGCAGAGGGACAGGTTCTGGGGCCAACGTCCTGACTTTC
V: TRBV11-2; D: NA; J: TRBJ1-2; CDR3: CASSPDPGGGAWGYTF; DNA: TGTGCCAGCAGCCCCGACCCGGGAGGGGGGGCTTGGGGCTACACCTTC
V: TRBV3-1/TRBV3-2; D: NA; J: TRBJ2-4; CDR3: CASSQGPANKNIQYF; DNA: TGTGCCAGCAGCCAGGGGCCTGCAAACAAAAACATTCAGTACTTC
V: TRBV19; D: TRBD1; J: TRBJ1-5; CDR3: CASSHPGQGGQPQHF; DNA: TGTGCCAGTAGTCACCCCGGACAGGGCGGCCAGCCCCAGCATTTT
V: TRBV30; D: TRBD1; J: TRBJ1-6; CDR3: CAWSENRGYSPLHF; DNA: TGTGCCTGGAGTGAGAACAGGGGTTATTCACCCCTCCACTTT
V: TRBV11-2; D: NA; J: TRBJ2-7; CDR3: CASSPSYEQYF; DNA: TGTGCCAGCAGCCCCAGCTACGAGCAGTACTTC